This T cell receptor (beta chain) comes out of a study of cytomegalovirus exposure and HLA in healthy donors. Primers: 60 Vbeta forward and 13 Jbeta reverse. Here immunoSEQ multiplex PCR was the method, and the copy in TCRdb shows in-frame clones only, minus some. The table has roughly 100,000 clones, around 74% seen once. The CDR3 sequence is 14 residues long. V was shortened by 5 bases and J by 1 base, with 11 bases between the two germline ends. Looked up from germline, CDR1 is KGHSH and CDR2 is LQKENI. The chain has TRBV18 and TRBJ1-1; perhaps TRBD1 as D (6 bases). Sequences were obtained from PBMCs. The clonotype was recovered from a middle-aged man in good health and CMV-seronegative. The CDR3 is CASSSSTGNTEAFF. DNA for the CDR3: TGTGCCAGCTCATCCTCGACAGGGAACACTGAAGCTTTCTTT.